What follows are 26 T cell receptor beta chains derived from one specimen sequenced in a study of identical twins. In TCRdb, the 5' RACE reads were re-called with MiXCR into one record per CDR3 protein. This sample has approximately 600,000 distinct CDR3 sequences; around 9.6% occur once, and the top ten carry around 3%. These same records also appear under a second study, on yellow fever vaccine responses in identical twins.

Input material: PBMCs. All receptors derive from a woman aged 18-29 years in good health.

This clonotype was seen repeatedly, ten times or more. This chain connects TRBV6-1 to TRBJ1-1; 7 bases fit TRBD1. V gave up 7 bases and J gave up 5 bases; unmatched junction bases: 13. CDR1 MNHNS and CDR2 SASEGT come from the germline V gene. The CDR3 sequence is 15 residues long. For the CDR3, the DNA is TGTGCCAGCACTCCACAGGGGCTACATCGAACTGAAGCTTTCTTT. It codes for CASTPQGLHRTEAFF.

This clonotype came up a few times. This chain links TRBV5-5 with TRBJ2-5; possibly TRBD1 for D (6 bases). CDR1 and CDR2 (germline): SGHKS, YYEKEE (reference sequence). The CDR3 contains 13 residues. V dropped 3 bases and J dropped 5 bases, with 11 bases sitting between them. The CDR3 bases are TGTGCCAGCAGCTCAGGGGCGCCCGAGACCCAGTACTTC. Translation gives CASSSGAPETQYF.

In this sample, this clonotype turned up a few times. This chain links TRBV7-9 with TRBJ1-1; the D is unclear. The CDR3 consists of 14 residues. V was shortened by 5 bases and J by 1 base, with 11 bases between the two germline ends. Germline values: CDR1 SEHNR, CDR2 FQNEAQ (reference sequence). In nucleotides, the CDR3 is TGTGCCAGCAGCGCCCAACAAGGGAACACTGAAGCTTTCTTT. It specifies CASSAQQGNTEAFF.

This clonotype was seen only a few times. This chain uses TRBV28 with TRBJ2-5; 10 bases match TRBD1. This CDR3 comprises 16 residues. Germline values: CDR1 MDHEN, CDR2 SYDVKM. V trimming: 5 bases; J trimming: 3 bases; junction bases outside the gene matches: 9. This chain's CDR3 is CASSLRDRGWEETQYF. DNA for the CDR3: TGTGCCAGCAGTCTCCGGGACAGGGGTTGGGAAGAGACCCAGTACTTC.

This clonotype was counted a few times. The chain links TRBV27 to TRBJ2-6; D remains ambiguous. The V and J ends lost 2 bases and 1 base respectively, with 9 bases between them. This CDR3 has 16 residues. Germline CDR1 is MNHEY and CDR2 is SMNVEV (reference sequence). In DNA form, the CDR3 reads TGTGCCAGCAGTTTAAATCGACCTTCTGGGGCCAACGTCCTGACTTTC. As protein: CASSLNRPSGANVLTF.

The genes are TRBV20-1 and TRBJ2-7; possibly TRBD2 for D (6 bases). The CDR3 contains 13 residues. Germline V CDR1 and CDR2: DFQATT, SNEGSKA (reference sequence). Trimming shortened V by 4 bases and J by 6 bases, and 16 bases separated the two germline ends. The chain's CDR3 is CSATRDGLPEQYF. The DNA of the CDR3 is TGCAGTGCTACTAGGGACGGACTACCCGAGCAGTACTTC.

The chain joins TRBV7-9 to TRBJ2-7; D gene ambiguous. Trimming took off 4 bases at V and 5 bases at J, with 9 bases between the two ends. The CDR3 length is 12 residues. Germline V CDR1 and CDR2: SEHNR, FQNEAQ (reference sequence). CDR3 protein: CASSSSTDEQYF. The CDR3 DNA sequence: TGTGCCAGCAGCTCGTCAACGGACGAGCAGTACTTC.

The CDR3 protein is CASRGRVSEAFF. Written as DNA, the CDR3 is TGTGCCAGCAGAGGCCGGGTCTCTGAAGCTTTCTTT. The chain employs TRBV12-3 or TRBV12-4 and TRBJ1-1; D is ambiguous. V was shortened by 6 bases and J by 6 bases, with 11 bases between the two germline ends. There are 12 residues in the CDR3.

This clonotype was detected ten times or more. V gene TRBV20-1 combines with J gene TRBJ2-5; 8 bases are a match to TRBD2. Per germline, CDR1 DFQATT and CDR2 SNEGSKA (reference sequence). With V trimmed by 3 bases and J by 5 bases, 17 bases remained unmatched. The CDR3 extends over 17 amino acids. In DNA, the CDR3 is TGCAGTGCTAGGGGAAGGCTAGCGGGCTTCTATGGGGAGACCCAGTACTTC. It translates to CSARGRLAGFYGETQYF.

At least ten counts were recorded for this clonotype. The chain combines TRBV12-3 or TRBV12-4 with TRBJ1-2; unclear D gene. V lost 4 bases and J 6 bases, leaving 18 bases between the germline ends. The CDR3 consists of 15 residues. The CDR3 nucleotides are TGTGCCAGCAGTTCCCCCTTTTTAGGGAAGAATGGCTACACCTTC. Translating gives CASSSPFLGKNGYTF.

This chain links TRBV7-3 with TRBJ1-4, with no clear D. The V gene lost 11 bases and the J gene lost 2 bases, with 12 bases spanning the gap. Germline V gene lookup returns CDR1 SGHTA and CDR2 FQGTGA. CDR3 length: 13 amino acids. CDR3 protein: CARLVGTNEKLFF. The DNA of the CDR3 is TGTGCCCGGTTGGTTGGGACTAATGAAAAACTGTTTTTT.

Ten or more counts support this clonotype. The J gene is TRBJ1-5, the V gene TRBV3-1; no definite D call. Trimming removed 3 bases at V and 0 bases at J, with 6 bases between. The CDR3 is 14 residues long. CDR1 and CDR2 from the germline V gene are LGHDT and YNNKEL (reference sequence). Here the CDR3 reads CASSHGVSNQPQHF. For the CDR3, the DNA is TGTGCCAGCAGCCATGGGGTTAGCAATCAGCCCCAGCATTTT.

J is TRBJ2-7 and V is TRBV19, with no clear D. Germline-derived CDR1 and CDR2 are LNHDA and SQIVND (reference sequence). Trimming removed 7 bases at V and 2 bases at J, with 15 bases between. This CDR3 spans 14 amino acids. As DNA, the CDR3 is TGTGCCAGTACCCAGGCAGGCGTCCCCTACGAGCAGTACTTC. This gives the protein CASTQAGVPYEQYF. The whole variable domain, remainder taken from reference TRBV19 and TRBJ2-7, is DGGITQSPKYLFRKEGQNVTLSCEQNLNHDAMYWYRQDPGQGLRLIYYSQIVNDFQKGDIAEGYSVSREKKESFPLTVTSAQKNPTAFYLCASTQAGVPYEQYFGPGTRLTVT.

This clonotype has ten or more counts. This chain connects TRBV12-3 or TRBV12-4 to TRBJ2-5; maybe TRBD2 (5 bases). Trimming pared 4 bases from V and 1 base from J, leaving 10 bases between. This CDR3 comprises 14 residues. The CDR3 DNA reads as TGTGCCAGCAGTTCCCGACTACCCCAAGAGACCCAGTACTTC. This sequence encodes CASSSRLPQETQYF.

This clonotype was detected ten times or more. The gene calls are TRBV27 and TRBJ1-6, with TRBD1 matching 10 bases. The CDR3 runs to 15 residues. Unmatched junction bases numbered 6, after V lost 5 bases and J lost 8 bases. From germline, CDR1 is MNHEY and CDR2 SMNVEV (reference sequence). The CDR3 region is CASSIDRGPYSPLHF. In nucleotides, the CDR3 is TGTGCCAGCAGTATCGACAGGGGGCCTTATTCACCCCTCCACTTT.

V is TRBV20-1 and J is TRBJ2-7, with D possibly matching TRBD2 (6 bases). CDR3 length equals 14 residues. The germline V gene has CDR1 DFQATT and CDR2 SNEGSKA (reference sequence). Trimming pared 1 base from V and 2 bases from J, leaving 12 bases between. CDR3 coding DNA: TGCAGTGCTAGAGTCGTGGGACTGGCCTACGAGCAGTACTTC. Its protein product is CSARVVGLAYEQYF.

In its sample, this clonotype was seen a few times. The chain couples TRBV27 to TRBJ2-2; tentative D call: TRBD1 (5 bases). This CDR3 contains 12 residues. Between the trimmed V and J ends, which lost 8 bases and 5 bases, there was a span of 9 bases. Germline CDR1 MNHEY, CDR2 SMNVEV (reference sequence). In DNA form, the CDR3 reads TGTGCCAGCGAGACAGTGACCGGGGAGCTGTTTTTT. Protein: CASETVTGELFF.

This clonotype was counted ten times or more. The J gene is TRBJ2-7, the V gene TRBV10-3, with D perhaps matching TRBD2 (6 bases). CDR3 length equals 18 residues. Trimming removed 0 bases at V and 2 bases at J, with 20 bases between. Looked up from germline, CDR1 is ENHRY and CDR2 is SYGVKD. The CDR3 region has the DNA TGTGCCATCAGTGAGTCGACGCGGGGAAGCAAAACTCCCTACGAGCAGTACTTC. Translated: CAISESTRGSKTPYEQYF.

This clonotype came up many times. The rearrangement links TRBV10-3 to TRBJ2-3; D gene unclear. The V end lost 3 bases, the J end lost 12 bases, and 13 bases lay between the germline ends. The CDR3 runs 12 residues. The V gene's germline CDR1 is ENHRY and CDR2 SYGVKD. CDR3 bases: TGTGCCATCAGTGAAGGTACACCACTCCAGTATTTT. Protein sequence: CAISEGTPLQYF.

This clonotype was recorded a few times. This chain joins TRBV4-3 and TRBJ2-3; maybe TRBD1 (6 bases). The CDR3 extends over 16 amino acids. The germline V and J ends were trimmed by 3 bases and 1 base, with 14 bases remaining between them. CDR1 is LGHNA and CDR2 is YSLEER in the germline V gene. The CDR3 is CASSQAPPGGTDTQYF. DNA for the CDR3: TGCGCCAGCAGCCAGGCCCCTCCAGGGGGCACAGATACGCAGTATTTT.

The chain couples TRBV6-1 to TRBJ1-5; D is uncertain. CDR1 and CDR2 from the germline V gene are MNHNS and SASEGT. There are 13 residues in the CDR3. Trimming pared 7 bases from V and 5 bases from J, leaving 12 bases between. The CDR3 DNA reads as TGTGCCAGCAAGGAAACATTTGATCAGCCCCAGCATTTT. Translating it yields CASKETFDQPQHF.

This clonotype is deemed medium-sized (0.01 to 0.1%). V and J are TRBV29-1 and TRBJ1-4, with a tentative D call TRBD1 (5 bases). Germline V gene data show CDR1 as SQVTM and CDR2 as ANQGSEA. V was pared by 5 bases and J by 8 bases, with 15 bases between. The CDR3 runs 13 residues. CDR3 DNA sequence: TGCAGCGTTTGGGGGGAGAAAGGAGAAAAACTGTTTTTT. Translated: CSVWGEKGEKLFF.

This clonotype was recorded many times. The chain uses TRBV5-5 and TRBJ1-4; no reliable D call. V was cut by 4 bases and J by 6 bases, with 7 bases left in between. The CDR3 covers 12 residues. Germline V gene sequence: CDR1 SGHKS, CDR2 YYEKEE (reference sequence). The CDR3 is CASSGLDEKLFF. The CDR3 region has the DNA TGTGCCAGCAGCGGACTTGATGAAAAACTGTTTTTT.

This clonotype was detected many times. This sequence joins TRBV11-3 and TRBJ2-2; maybe TRBD2 (5 bases). The CDR3 runs to 15 residues. CDR1 and CDR2 from the germline V gene are SGHNT and YENEEA. V lost 2 bases, J lost 6 bases, and 13 bases lay in between. The CDR3 loop reads CASSLSLGIPGELFF. CDR3 in DNA: TGTGCCAGCAGCTTAAGTCTCGGGATCCCCGGGGAGCTGTTTTTT.

This clonotype came up many times. The chain uses TRBV14 and TRBJ2-1, with D unclear. Trimming removed 4 bases from V and 3 bases from J, with 10 bases in between. This CDR3 has 14 residues. CDR1 is SGHDN and CDR2 is FVKESK in the germline V gene. The CDR3 sequence: CASSLGRLYNEQFF. The CDR3 region has the DNA TGTGCCAGCAGCCTCGGGCGCCTCTACAATGAGCAGTTCTTC.

The genes are TRBV11-3 and TRBJ2-2; D not certain. V dropped 4 bases and J dropped 6 bases, with 12 bases sitting between them. CDR1 is SGHNT, CDR2 YENEEA, per germline. This CDR3 region has 14 residues. The CDR3 sequence is CASSSRGGPGELFF. The CDR3 region has the DNA TGTGCCAGCAGCTCCCGAGGTGGACCCGGGGAGCTGTTTTTT. Full variable domain (rest looked up from reference TRBV11-3 and TRBJ2-2): EAGVVQSPRYKIIEKKQPVAFWCNPISGHNTLYWYLQNLGQGPELLIRYENEEAVDDSQLPKDRFSAERLKGVDSTLKIQPAELGDSAVYLCASSSRGGPGELFFGEGSRLTVL.